The rows below give T cell receptor beta chains drawn from one sample of a study of regulatory T cells in long-lasting Graves disease. MiXCR was run by TCRdb on the multiplex PCR reads, yielding one entry per CDR3 protein. The sample has 500,000 or so distinct CDR3 sequences; 14% are singletons. The same sample was also used in a study of T cells in Graves' hyperthyroidism and ophthalmopathy.

The input for sequencing was peripheral blood mononuclear cells (PBMCs), taken at new diagnosis, from a patient treated with antithyroid drugs. The receptors were sampled from a woman aged 45-65 years with Graves disease. Both conserved end residues are part of each CDR3. A D gene is named only where the DNA matches it firmly. Expanded clones are given a class, and other clones once, few, many or no size at all.

v_call	clone_size	d_call	j_call	cdr3_aa	cdr3_nt
TRBV25-1	few	TRBD2	TRBJ2-7	CASSESLGRAGEQYF	TGTGCCAGCAGTGAATCCCTCGGGAGGGCTGGGGAGCAGTACTTC
TRBV3-1	many	.	TRBJ2-1	CASSRSDNEQFF	TGTGCCAGCAGCCGGTCTGACAATGAGCAGTTCTTC
TRBV19	many	.	TRBJ1-1	CASAGPGLKGDTEAFF	TGTGCCAGTGCCGGGCCGGGACTCAAGGGCGACACTGAAGCTTTCTTT
TRBV28	many	TRBD1	TRBJ2-7	CASRWGTGTYEQYF	TGTGCCAGCAGGTGGGGGACAGGCACCTACGAGCAGTACTTC
TRBV3-1	many	.	TRBJ2-1	CASSQVLTPAWGEQFF	TGTGCCAGCAGCCAAGTGCTGACTCCCGCCTGGGGTGAGCAGTTCTTC
TRBV28	many	.	TRBJ1-5	CASTLGGQPQHF	TGTGCCAGCACATTGGGGGGCCAGCCCCAGCATTTT
TRBV28	.	TRBD1	TRBJ1-5	CASSLGQAGPQHF	TGTGCCAGCAGCCTCGGACAGGCAGGTCCCCAGCATTTT
TRBV7-2	many	TRBD1	TRBJ2-1	CASSLVGTGHNEQFF	TGTGCCAGCAGCTTAGTCGGGACAGGGCACAATGAGCAGTTCTTC
TRBV20-1	few	TRBD2	TRBJ2-1	CSARPTSGAYNEQFF	TGCAGTGCTAGACCTACTAGCGGGGCCTACAATGAGCAGTTCTTC
TRBV2	.	TRBD2	TRBJ2-7	CASSPTSGRNSYF	TGTGCCAGCAGTCCGACTAGCGGGAGGAATTCTTACTTC
TRBV4-2	few	.	TRBJ1-5	CASSQVGQNQPQHF	TGTGCCAGCAGCCAAGTTGGGCAGAATCAGCCCCAGCATTTT
TRBV7-6	.	TRBD2	TRBJ2-1	CASSSGTRNEQFF	TGTGCCAGCAGCTCCGGGACTAGGAATGAGCAGTTCTTC
TRBV11-2	.	TRBD2	TRBJ2-5	CASSQLGLAKETQYF	TGCGCCAGCAGCCAATTGGGACTAGCGAAGGAGACCCAGTACTTC
TRBV12-3/TRBV12-4	many	.	TRBJ1-3	CASSDPVSGSGNTIYF	TGTGCCAGCAGTGATCCGGTCAGCGGCTCTGGAAACACCATATATTTT
TRBV20-1	.	TRBD2	TRBJ2-3	CSARVPSGRGGTSTDTQYF	TGCAGTGCTAGAGTGCCTAGCGGGAGGGGGGGTACTAGCACAGATACGCAGTATTTT
TRBV3-1	many	.	TRBJ1-1	CASSQEAVNTEAFF	TGTGCCAGCAGCCAAGAAGCCGTGAACACTGAAGCTTTCTTT
TRBV10-3	.	.	TRBJ1-3	CAIKEGGENTIYF	TGTGCCATCAAGGAGGGAGGGGAAAACACCATATATTTT
TRBV10-3	many	TRBD2	TRBJ2-2	CAISESRLLAGANTGELFF	TGTGCCATCAGTGAGTCCCGGTTGTTAGCGGGGGCGAACACCGGGGAGCTGTTTTTT
TRBV19	many	.	TRBJ1-1	CASSIVWGGARTTEAFF	TGTGCCAGTAGTATAGTATGGGGAGGGGCTAGGACCACTGAAGCTTTCTTT
TRBV19	few	TRBD2	TRBJ2-6	CASSPSGRSNWISGANVLTF	TGTGCCAGTAGTCCTAGCGGGAGGTCAAATTGGATCTCTGGGGCCAACGTCCTGACTTTC
TRBV7-9	many	TRBD2	TRBJ2-1	CASRPSLSGRQYNEQFF	TGTGCCAGCAGACCCAGTCTTAGCGGGAGACAGTACAATGAGCAGTTCTTC
TRBV24-1	.	.	TRBJ1-5	CATSDGAGPQHF	TGTGCCACCAGTGATGGGGCAGGGCCCCAGCATTTT
TRBV6-1	.	TRBD1	TRBJ2-2	CASRATLGQGASGELFF	TGTGCCAGCAGAGCCACCCTGGGGCAGGGGGCGTCCGGGGAGCTGTTTTTT
TRBV12-3/TRBV12-4	few	TRBD1	TRBJ2-2	CATLEGGPGELFF	TGTGCCACCTTAGAAGGGGGCCCCGGGGAGCTGTTTTTT
TRBV6-5	many	.	TRBJ2-5	CASSSDYRDHGTQYF	TGTGCCAGCAGTTCCGACTACAGGGATCACGGGACCCAGTACTTC
TRBV6-5	few	.	TRBJ1-5	CASSYSRGRGSNQPQHF	TGTGCCAGCAGTTACTCGCGGGGGCGGGGTAGCAATCAGCCCCAGCATTTT
TRBV20-1	many	.	TRBJ2-4	CSAVPMGKNIQYF	TGCAGTGCCGTACCCATGGGCAAAAACATTCAGTACTTC
TRBV11-2	many	TRBD2	TRBJ2-1	CASSLGGREQFF	TGTGCCAGCAGCTTAGGCGGGAGGGAGCAGTTCTTC
TRBV5-1	many	.	TRBJ2-7	CASSLVGSGTLPYEQYF	TGCGCCAGCAGCTTGGTGGGGTCCGGGACTCTCCCCTACGAGCAGTACTTC
TRBV7-2	few	.	TRBJ1-5	CASSRGPIQGNQPQHF	TGTGCCAGCAGCCGTGGACCTATACAGGGCAATCAGCCCCAGCATTTT
TRBV27	few	.	TRBJ2-1	CASSFPRAQVNEQFF	TGTGCCAGCAGTTTTCCCAGAGCGCAGGTCAATGAGCAGTTCTTC
TRBV2	many	.	TRBJ1-2	CASGVLNYGYTF	TGTGCCAGCGGGGTATTGAACTATGGCTACACCTTC
TRBV11-2	once	TRBD1	TRBJ2-1	CASSLSMGQGSYNEQFF	TGTGCCAGCAGCTTATCTATGGGACAGGGCTCCTACAATGAGCAGTTCTTC
TRBV7-6	few	.	TRBJ2-5	CASSLGFSETQYF	TGTGCCAGCAGCTTAGGCTTTTCGGAGACCCAGTACTTC
TRBV4-1	once	TRBD1	TRBJ2-3	CASSHDDRVPQNTQYF	TGCGCCAGCAGCCACGACGACAGGGTACCACAAAATACGCAGTATTTT
TRBV28	many	.	TRBJ1-2	CASSFDPRGAYYGYTF	TGTGCCAGCAGTTTCGATCCCAGGGGAGCCTACTATGGCTACACCTTC
TRBV12-3/TRBV12-4	many	TRBD1	TRBJ2-7	CASRRTGTGQIYEQYF	TGTGCCAGCAGAAGGACCGGGACAGGGCAAATCTACGAGCAGTACTTC
TRBV12-3/TRBV12-4	.	TRBD1	TRBJ1-1	CASGQGRITEAFF	TGTGCCAGCGGACAGGGACGGATCACTGAAGCTTTCTTT
TRBV27	few	.	TRBJ2-5	CASSLSQAERGLDRETQYF	TGTGCCAGCAGTTTATCACAGGCGGAACGGGGACTCGATAGGGAGACCCAGTACTTC
TRBV2	many	TRBD1	TRBJ1-5	CASSGQGTYQPQHF	TGTGCCAGCAGTGGACAGGGTACCTATCAGCCCCAGCATTTT
TRBV5-6	.	.	TRBJ2-7	CASSLAGILSKYEQYF	TGTGCCAGCAGCTTGGCGGGTATTCTTTCTAAATACGAGCAGTACTTC
TRBV5-8	many	.	TRBJ2-7	CASSKDGLTHEQYF	TGTGCCAGCAGCAAAGATGGTCTTACCCACGAGCAGTACTTC
TRBV13	.	.	TRBJ2-1	CASSQGRVPYNEQFF	TGTGCCAGCTCACAGGGGAGGGTCCCTTACAATGAGCAGTTCTTC
TRBV19	few	.	TRBJ2-5	CASSIDGYIKRPQYF	TGTGCCAGTAGTATAGACGGCTACATCAAGAGACCCCAGTACTTC
TRBV3-1	few	.	TRBJ1-2	CASSQADSNYGYTF	TGTGCCAGCAGCCAAGCCGACAGTAACTATGGCTACACCTTC
TRBV28	many	TRBD1	TRBJ2-5	CASSLDRPQETQYF	TGTGCCAGCAGCCTGGACAGGCCTCAGGAGACCCAGTACTTC